This T cell receptor beta chain appears in the sequencing data of a study of blood T cell repertoires in COVID-19. Study-level information: From the United States, Italy and Spain came samples of acute and convalescent COVID-19.

Seattle cases were enrolled at active infection and followed longitudinally. V dropped 5 bases and J dropped 1 base, with 15 bases sitting between them. There are 15 residues in the CDR3. The germline V gene encodes CDR1 SEHNR and CDR2 FQNEAQ (reference sequence). Original processing methods: Reference gene primer amplification in the assay estimated nucleated cell counts. Produced via immunoSEQ multiplex PCR; TCRdb's table is partial and in-frame only. V, J and clone size were drawn from that table, and D and trimming were deduced from the DNA. The data show around 260,000 clones, just over 90% seen once.

The clonotype originates from a woman between 25 and 40 years old with COVID-19, enrolled during active disease. The chain joins TRBV7-9 to TRBJ2-7; no firm D call. The sample taken for sequencing was peripheral blood. For the CDR3, the DNA is TGTGCCAGCAGCCGCATGCGTCTCGATTCCTACGAGCAGTACTTC. This codes for CASSRMRLDSYEQYF.